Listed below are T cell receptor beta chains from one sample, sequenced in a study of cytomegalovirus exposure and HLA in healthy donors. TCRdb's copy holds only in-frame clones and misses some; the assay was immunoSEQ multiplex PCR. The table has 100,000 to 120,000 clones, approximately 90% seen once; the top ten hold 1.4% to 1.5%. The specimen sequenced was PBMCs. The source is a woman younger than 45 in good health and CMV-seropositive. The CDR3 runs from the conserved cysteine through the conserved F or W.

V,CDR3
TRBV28,CASSFRAQETQYF
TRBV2,CASTPEDSYEQYF
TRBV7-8,CASRSDRAATNYGYTF
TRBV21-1,CASSNLGLAGCYEQYF
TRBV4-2,CASSLLTWASDLQETQYF
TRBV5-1,CASSRGGDEKLFF
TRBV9,CASSVAGQINEKLFF
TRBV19,CASRRQGANSGNTIYF
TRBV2,CASRGVGQPEQYF
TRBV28,CASSSVGQGRKEAFF
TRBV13,CASSFGLAGIAHEQFF
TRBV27,CASSRKIAENNEQFF
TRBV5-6,CASSWTGSETQYF
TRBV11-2,CASSLVSTGSTDTQYF
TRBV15,CATSRYAGFGANVLTF
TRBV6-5,CASRTGGPYNEQFF
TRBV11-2,CASKPTAGDRYNEQFF
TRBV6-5,CASSLGQGHNEKLFF
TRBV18,CASSPNSRLGYTF
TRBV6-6,CASGLPGRGANVLTF
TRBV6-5,CASSYSGGPQHF
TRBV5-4,CASSLEPAVTEAFF
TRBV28,CASSRQGKNEKLFF
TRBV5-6,CASSTWAQSGYTF
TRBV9,CASSVGPLPQETQYF
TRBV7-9,CASSPGLSEQYF
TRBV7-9,CASSPPGSSRNTIYF
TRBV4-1,CASSLRETNYGYTF
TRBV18,CASSPGTGVHSPLHF
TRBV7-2,CASSPRPEYPTNVLTF
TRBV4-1,CASSQDGTGSGNTIYF
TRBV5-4,CASSLVGTGNTGELFF
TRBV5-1,CASSSGGGGGYEQYF
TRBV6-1,CASNGGNRRASPLHF
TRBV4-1,CASSRQGRMDYGYTF